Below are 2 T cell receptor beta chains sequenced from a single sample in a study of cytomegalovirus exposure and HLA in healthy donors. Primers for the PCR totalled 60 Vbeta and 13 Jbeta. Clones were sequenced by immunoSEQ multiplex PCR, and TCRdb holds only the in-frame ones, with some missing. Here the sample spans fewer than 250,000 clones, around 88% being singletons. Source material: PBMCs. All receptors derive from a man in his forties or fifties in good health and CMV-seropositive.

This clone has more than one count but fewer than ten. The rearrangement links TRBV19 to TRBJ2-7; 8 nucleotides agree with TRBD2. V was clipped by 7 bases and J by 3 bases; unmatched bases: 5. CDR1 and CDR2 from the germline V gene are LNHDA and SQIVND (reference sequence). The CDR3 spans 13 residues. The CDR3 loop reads CASNRGLGYEQYF. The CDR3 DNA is TGTGCCAGTAATCGGGGACTAGGCTACGAGCAGTACTTC.

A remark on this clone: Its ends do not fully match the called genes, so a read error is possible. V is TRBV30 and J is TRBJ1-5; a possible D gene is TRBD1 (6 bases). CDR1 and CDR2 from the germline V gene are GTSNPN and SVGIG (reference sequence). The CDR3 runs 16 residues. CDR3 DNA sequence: TGTTCCTGGAGTGTAAAAGGCAGGGGCTCCAATCAGCCCCAGCATTTT. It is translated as CSWSVKGRGSNQPQHF.